A single sample gave rise to the 25 T cell receptor beta chains below, sequenced in a study of chemoradiotherapy in HPV16-positive cancers. The data were produced by immunoSEQ multiplex PCR, yet TCRdb's version contains in-frame clones alone and is incomplete. The profile shows 9,000 to 15,000 clones, less than 80% of them singletons. Sample acquisition took place from a patient who underwent chemoradiotherapy. These receptors originate from a human donor with HPV-associated anogenital cancer.

The genes are TRBV30 and TRBJ2-3; weak D call: TRBD1 (5 bases). The germline V and J ends were trimmed by 2 bases and 3 bases, with 15 bases remaining between them. CDR1 is GTSNPN, CDR2 SVGIG, per germline (reference sequence). This CDR3 has 15 amino acids. The DNA of the CDR3 is TGTGCCTGGAGTATAGGGGCAGCTGGGACAGATACGCAGTATTTT. Translated: CAWSIGAAGTDTQYF.

This clone rates as medium-sized. This rearrangement joins TRBV4-1 to TRBJ2-2, with 8 bases fitting TRBD2. Trimming removed 4 bases from V and 7 bases from J; junction bases left unmatched: 5. Per the germline V gene, CDR1 is MGHRA and CDR2 is YSYEKL. The CDR3 sequence is 14 residues long. The CDR3 is CASSLTGGFGELFF. The CDR3 nucleotides read TGCGCCAGCAGCCTGACGGGGGGGTTCGGGGAGCTGTTTTTT.

The chain couples TRBV9 to TRBJ1-6; D gene unclear. V was cut by 4 bases and J by 7 bases, with 18 bases left in between. The CDR3 is 16 amino acids. CDR1 is SGDLS, CDR2 YYNGEE, per germline. The CDR3 region is CASSPSGSGINSPLHF. The CDR3 DNA reads TGTGCCAGCAGCCCCTCAGGATCGGGGATAAATTCACCCCTCCACTTT. The complete variable domain, with remaining parts taken from reference TRBV9 and TRBJ1-6, reads DSGVTQTPKHLITATGQRVTLRCSPRSGDLSVYWYQQSLDQGLQFLIQYYNGEERAKGNILERFSAQQFPDLHSELNLSSLELGDSALYFCASSPSGSGINSPLHFGNGTRLTVT.

The CDR3 nucleotides read TGTGCCAGCAGCTCCCGGGGGGCTGGCAATCAGCCCCAGCATTTT. Protein: CASSSRGAGNQPQHF. The chain recombines TRBV7-2 with TRBJ1-5, with D maybe TRBD1 (6 bases). From germline, CDR1 is SGHTA and CDR2 FQGNSA. The CDR3 length is 15 residues. The V gene lost 4 bases and the J gene lost 2 bases, with 12 bases spanning the gap. Complete variable domain (other parts from reference TRBV7-2 and TRBJ1-5): GAGVSQSPSNKVTEKGKDVELRCDPISGHTALYWYRQSLGQGLEFLIYFQGNSAPDKSGLPSDRFSAERTGGSVSTLTIQRTQQEDSAVYLCASSSRGAGNQPQHFGDGTRLSIL.

V is TRBV15 and J is TRBJ2-3, with 8 bases that match TRBD2. The CDR3 has 20 amino acids. V shed 1 base, J shed 2 bases, and the junction held 17 bases outside the gene matches. The germline CDR1 and CDR2 sequences are LNHNV and YYDKDF (reference sequence). CDR3 sequence reads: CATSRGEGGSGGLATDTQYF. The CDR3 DNA follows: TGTGCCACCAGCAGAGGAGAGGGGGGATCGGGAGGGCTCGCCACAGATACGCAGTATTTT.

The V call is TRBV28, the J call TRBJ1-4; 7 bases align to TRBD1. This CDR3 is built from 17 residues. The J segment lost 0 bases and the V segment lost 4 bases, leaving 8 bases of the junction unmatched. Per germline, CDR1 MDHEN and CDR2 SYDVKM. CDR3 loop: CASSWSGTASTNEKLFF. The CDR3 bases are TGTGCCAGCAGTTGGTCCGGGACAGCGTCAACTAATGAAAAACTGTTTTTT.

This clone was seen only once. V gene TRBV6-1 combines with J gene TRBJ2-5; TRBD2 agrees at 9 bases. The CDR3 consists of 16 residues. Germline CDR1 and CDR2: MNHNS and SASEGT. Germline trimming cut 1 base from V and 7 bases from J; bases unmatched to any gene: 10. The CDR3 bases are TGTGCCAGCAGTGAAGAGGTCGGCGGGGGGGGTGGGACCCAGTACTTC. Residues: CASSEEVGGGGGTQYF.

V usage is TRBV7-9 and J usage is TRBJ1-3; possibly TRBD1 for D (6 bases). CDR1 is SEHNR, CDR2 FQNEAQ, per germline (reference sequence). The ends were cut back, 1 base at V and 3 bases at J, with 16 bases in the middle. The CDR3 runs to 17 residues. In DNA form, the CDR3 reads TGTGCCAGCAGCTTAGGAGGAGGGGGTCAACTTGGAAACACCATATATTTT. This codes for CASSLGGGGQLGNTIYF.

This chain uses TRBV7-3 with TRBJ2-2, with D unclear. Deletions cut 0 bases from V and 1 base from J, with 3 bases between. CDR1 and CDR2 from the germline V gene are SGHTA and FQGTGA. The CDR3 extends over 14 amino acids. The CDR3 is CASSLTRNTGELFF. CDR3 nucleotide sequence: TGTGCCAGCAGCTTAACCAGGAACACCGGGGAGCTGTTTTTT. The full variable domain, completed using reference TRBV7-3 and TRBJ2-2, is GAGVSQTPSNKVTEKGKYVELRCDPISGHTALYWYRQSLGQGPEFLIYFQGTGAADDSGLPNDRFFAVRPEGSVSTLKIQRTERGDSAVYLCASSLTRNTGELFFGEGSRLTVL.

The chain has TRBV9 and TRBJ1-2; 8 nucleotides line up with TRBD1. CDR1 and CDR2 from the germline V gene are SGDLS and YYNGEE. The V segment lost 3 bases and the J segment 2 bases; nucleotides outside the gene matches: 6. The CDR3 contains 15 residues. Here the CDR3 reads CASSAGRTGNYGYTF. The CDR3, as DNA: TGTGCCAGCAGCGCCGGAAGGACAGGGAACTATGGCTACACCTTC.

This clone was seen just once. The rearrangement joins TRBV19 to TRBJ1-5; D not certain. V was clipped by 6 bases and J by 5 bases, with 26 bases between them. Germline loops: CDR1 LNHDA, CDR2 SQIVND (reference sequence). This CDR3 contains 18 residues. CDR3 bases: TGTGCCAGTAGCCGCCCGAGTGGGTATGAACGGAGGGATCAGCCCCAGCATTTT. It is translated as CASSRPSGYERRDQPQHF.

The rearrangement joins TRBV7-8 to TRBJ1-4, with 7 bases that match TRBD1. The ends lost 2 bases at V and 8 bases at J; junction bases unmatched: 5. The CDR3 runs to 14 residues. Looked up from germline, CDR1 is SGHVS and CDR2 is FQNEAQ. For the CDR3, the DNA is TGTGCCAGCAGCTTAAGGGGGCGCCGAGAAAAACTGTTTTTT. Its protein is CASSLRGRREKLFF.

This clone was counted a few times. DNA of the CDR3: TGTGCCAGCAGGCCCCCGCGGGGATTCGATACGCAGTATTTT. This codes for CASRPPRGFDTQYF. This chain connects TRBV7-2 to TRBJ2-3; D may be TRBD2 (6 bases). CDR1 is SGHTA and CDR2 is FQGNSA in the germline V gene. The length of the CDR3 is 14 residues. Trimming left V 6 bases short and J 6 bases short, with 16 bases between.

The chain has TRBV4-2 and TRBJ2-1, with D maybe TRBD1 (5 bases). The CDR3 totals 15 residues. Per the germline V gene, CDR1 is LGHNA and CDR2 is YNFKEQ. With 0 bases removed from V and 4 bases from J, the gap between germline ends came to 10 bases. The CDR3 here is CASSQDGNRYNEQFF. CDR3 nucleotide sequence: TGTGCCAGCAGCCAAGATGGAAACAGGTACAATGAGCAGTTCTTC.

This clone was counted a few times. This sequence joins TRBV7-9 and TRBJ1-3; 12 bases align to TRBD1. Germline CDR1 SEHNR, CDR2 FQNEAQ (reference sequence). Trimming removed 6 bases from V and 0 bases from J; junction bases left unmatched: 0. The CDR3 is 15 amino acids. The CDR3 protein is CASRGQGASGNTIYF. The CDR3 region has the DNA TGTGCCAGCAGGGGACAGGGGGCCTCTGGAAACACCATATATTTT. Complete variable domain (other parts from reference TRBV7-9 and TRBJ1-3): DTGVSQNPRHKITKRGQNVTFRCDPISEHNRLYWYRQTLGQGPEFLTYFQNEAQLEKSRLLSDRFSAERPKGSFSTLEIQRTEQGDSAMYLCASRGQGASGNTIYFGEGSWLTVV.

The V call is TRBV7-2, the J call TRBJ2-7; 10 bases are shared with TRBD2. J lost 3 bases, V lost 5 bases, and 13 bases had no gene match. Germline loops: CDR1 SGHTA, CDR2 FQGNSA. This CDR3 has 17 residues. CDR3 region: CASSPRLLAGAGYEQYF. CDR3 DNA: TGTGCCAGCAGCCCCAGGTTGCTAGCGGGGGCGGGCTACGAGCAGTACTTC.

The chain carries TRBV6-5 and TRBJ1-2; 7 bases are shared with TRBD1. J was trimmed by 8 bases and V by 7 bases; bases with no gene match: 13. CDR1 is MNHEY, CDR2 SVGAGI, per germline. The CDR3 extends over 14 amino acids. For the CDR3, the DNA is TGTGCCAGCACCACCCGAACCGGGACAGCCGGCTACACCTTC. This encodes CASTTRTGTAGYTF.

The rearrangement links TRBV4-2 to TRBJ2-7; a weak D match, TRBD2 (5 bases). This CDR3 is built from 15 residues. Germline V gene lookup returns CDR1 LGHNA and CDR2 YNFKEQ. The V end was cut by 0 bases, the J end by 3 bases, with 12 bases between. The CDR3 DNA sequence: TGTGCCAGCAGCCAAGATCGCGGAGGCGGCTACGAGCAGTACTTC. It yields the protein CASSQDRGGGYEQYF.

The rearrangement links TRBV2 to TRBJ1-3, with TRBD1 identical over 10 bases. Germline V gene lookup returns CDR1 SNHLY and CDR2 FYNNEI. V lost 6 bases to trimming and J lost 4 bases; unmatched junction nucleotides: 6. There are 15 residues in the CDR3. In nucleotides, the CDR3 is TGTGCCAGCAGACCGACAGGGGGCGGAGGAAACACCATATATTTT. It encodes CASRPTGGGGNTIYF.

This clone was observed a single time. The CDR3 reads CASSISGVTEAFF. The DNA of the CDR3 is TGTGCCAGTAGTATTTCAGGGGTCACTGAAGCTTTCTTT. The chain carries TRBV19 and TRBJ1-1, with a weak D call TRBD1 (6 bases). V lost 3 bases and J lost 4, with 9 bases in between. Looked up from germline, CDR1 is LNHDA and CDR2 is SQIVND (reference sequence). This CDR3 comprises 13 residues.

The J gene is TRBJ2-7, the V gene TRBV4-1, with D perhaps matching TRBD1 (6 bases). The CDR3 runs 16 residues. Germline V gives CDR1 MGHRA, CDR2 YSYEKL. V gave up 0 bases and J gave up 1 base, with 13 bases separating them. As DNA, the CDR3 is TGCGCCAGCAGCCAAGAACCAGGGGTTCCTTCCTACGAGCAGTACTTC. Translating it yields CASSQEPGVPSYEQYF.

The rearrangement joins TRBV5-5 to TRBJ2-5; TRBD1 matches at 9 bases. This CDR3 is 14 amino acids long. With V trimmed by 1 base and J by 5 bases, 3 bases remained unmatched. Germline V CDR1 and CDR2: SGHKS, YYEKEE (reference sequence). The CDR3 DNA reads TGTGCCAGCAGCTTGTGGACAGGGGTCGAGACCCAGTACTTC. Its translation is CASSLWTGVETQYF. Looking up the rest from reference TRBV5-5 and TRBJ2-5 gives the full variable domain: DAGVTQSPTHLIKTRGQQVTLRCSPISGHKSVSWYQQVLGQGPQFIFQYYEKEERGRGNFPDRFSARQFPNYSSELNVNALLLGDSALYLCASSLWTGVETQYFGPGTRLLVL.

This chain connects TRBV5-4 to TRBJ2-1; 8 positions match TRBD1. The junction had 5 bases not matched to a gene; V was cut back by 6 bases and J by 0 bases. The CDR3 loop spans 15 amino acids. Germline assignment: CDR1 SGHNT and CDR2 YYREEE (reference sequence). The CDR3 spells CASIRDRSSYNEQFF. Here the CDR3 DNA reads TGTGCCAGCATAAGGGACAGGAGCTCCTACAATGAGCAGTTCTTC.

This chain links TRBV28 with TRBJ1-6, with D possibly matching TRBD1 (6 bases). Looked up from germline, CDR1 is MDHEN and CDR2 is SYDVKM. There are 15 residues in the CDR3. Trimming removed 0 bases at V and 7 bases at J, with 10 bases between. This CDR3 reads CASSLWDSANSPLHF. The CDR3 coding sequence is TGTGCCAGCAGTTTATGGGACAGTGCAAATTCACCCCTCCACTTT.

The gene calls are TRBV6-1 and TRBJ2-2; D might be TRBD1 (6 bases). CDR1 is MNHNS and CDR2 is SASEGT in the germline V gene. V was cut by 6 bases and J by 2 bases, with 19 bases left in between. This CDR3 is 17 amino acids long. CDR3 region: CASSEPGQKTNTGELFF. For the CDR3, the DNA is TGTGCCAGCAGCGAACCCGGACAGAAAACTAACACCGGGGAGCTGTTTTTT.